The 7 T cell receptor beta chains below come from one sample, sequenced in a study of blood T cell repertoires in COVID-19. Clones were read by immunoSEQ multiplex PCR, and TCRdb kept only the in-frame ones, dropping some. The sample gives a few hundred thousand clones, around 85% of which show up once; around 5% is in the top ten. Specimen: peripheral blood. These receptors were collected from a human donor in a cohort sampled during active COVID-19.

This chain links TRBV4-3 with TRBJ2-2, with D perhaps TRBD2 (7 bases). The length of the CDR3 is 14 residues. From germline, CDR1 is LGHNA and CDR2 YSLEER. V was shortened by 0 bases and J by 6 bases, with 8 bases between the two germline ends. This CDR3 reads CASSQDGGPGELFF. The CDR3 DNA reads TGCGCCAGCAGCCAAGACGGGGGGCCCGGGGAGCTGTTTTTT.

The chain links TRBV19 to TRBJ1-3; maybe TRBD1 (6 bases). The V and J ends lost 10 bases and 0 bases respectively, with 16 bases between them. This CDR3 comprises 15 residues. Germline V gives CDR1 LNHDA, CDR2 SQIVND (reference sequence). The CDR3 coding sequence is TGTGCCACCCGGCAGGGGACCTTCTCTGGAAACACCATATATTTT. Its protein product is CATRQGTFSGNTIYF.

The chain is built from TRBV14 and TRBJ1-6; D is undetermined. V shed 4 bases and J shed 10 bases, with 17 bases lying between them. CDR3 length: 15 residues. Per germline, CDR1 SGHDN and CDR2 FVKESK. DNA of the CDR3: TGTGCCAGCAGCCTGACGGCAGGTTCTAACTCACCCCTCCACTTT. It yields the protein CASSLTAGSNSPLHF. Filled out from reference TRBV14 and TRBJ1-6, the complete variable domain reads EAGVTQFPSHSVIEKGQTVTLRCDPISGHDNLYWYRRVMGKEIKFLLHFVKESKQDESGMPNNRFLAERTGGTYSTLKVQPAELEDSGVYFCASSLTAGSNSPLHFGNGTRLTVT.

The J gene is TRBJ2-7, the V gene TRBV7-9; 9 bases are shared with TRBD1. Germline CDR1 reads SEHNR; CDR2 reads FQNEAQ (reference sequence). This CDR3 contains 15 residues. J gave up 5 bases and V 2 bases, and 7 bases lay outside the gene matches. CDR3: CASSLLRDRVDEQYF. Written as DNA, the CDR3 is TGTGCCAGCAGCTTATTAAGGGACAGGGTAGACGAGCAGTACTTC.

This chain connects TRBV21-1 to TRBJ2-1; TRBD2, as called in the table, went unchecked against the DNA. TRBV21-1 is noted as a pseudogene. The CDR3 is 15 amino acids. In DNA form, the CDR3 reads TGTGCCAGCAGCAAGAGCGGGGCCTCCTACAATGAGCAGTTCTTC. This gives the protein CASSKSGASYNEQFF.

The chain combines TRBV7-2 with TRBJ2-4; 7 bases map to TRBD2. The J segment lost 7 bases and the V segment lost 5 bases, leaving 5 bases of the junction unmatched. This CDR3 contains 13 residues. The V gene's germline CDR1 is SGHTA and CDR2 FQGNSA. The CDR3 here is CASSDGLGNIQYF. The DNA for the CDR3 is TGTGCCAGCAGCGACGGACTAGGTAACATTCAGTACTTC.

V is TRBV18 and J is TRBJ1-2; TRBD1 aligns across 7 bases. V was clipped by 1 base and J by 5 bases; unmatched bases: 1. The length of the CDR3 is 13 residues. Germline CDR1 KGHSH, CDR2 LQKENI. The CDR3: CASSPQGAYGYTF. CDR3 in DNA: TGTGCCAGCTCACCACAGGGGGCATATGGCTACACCTTC.